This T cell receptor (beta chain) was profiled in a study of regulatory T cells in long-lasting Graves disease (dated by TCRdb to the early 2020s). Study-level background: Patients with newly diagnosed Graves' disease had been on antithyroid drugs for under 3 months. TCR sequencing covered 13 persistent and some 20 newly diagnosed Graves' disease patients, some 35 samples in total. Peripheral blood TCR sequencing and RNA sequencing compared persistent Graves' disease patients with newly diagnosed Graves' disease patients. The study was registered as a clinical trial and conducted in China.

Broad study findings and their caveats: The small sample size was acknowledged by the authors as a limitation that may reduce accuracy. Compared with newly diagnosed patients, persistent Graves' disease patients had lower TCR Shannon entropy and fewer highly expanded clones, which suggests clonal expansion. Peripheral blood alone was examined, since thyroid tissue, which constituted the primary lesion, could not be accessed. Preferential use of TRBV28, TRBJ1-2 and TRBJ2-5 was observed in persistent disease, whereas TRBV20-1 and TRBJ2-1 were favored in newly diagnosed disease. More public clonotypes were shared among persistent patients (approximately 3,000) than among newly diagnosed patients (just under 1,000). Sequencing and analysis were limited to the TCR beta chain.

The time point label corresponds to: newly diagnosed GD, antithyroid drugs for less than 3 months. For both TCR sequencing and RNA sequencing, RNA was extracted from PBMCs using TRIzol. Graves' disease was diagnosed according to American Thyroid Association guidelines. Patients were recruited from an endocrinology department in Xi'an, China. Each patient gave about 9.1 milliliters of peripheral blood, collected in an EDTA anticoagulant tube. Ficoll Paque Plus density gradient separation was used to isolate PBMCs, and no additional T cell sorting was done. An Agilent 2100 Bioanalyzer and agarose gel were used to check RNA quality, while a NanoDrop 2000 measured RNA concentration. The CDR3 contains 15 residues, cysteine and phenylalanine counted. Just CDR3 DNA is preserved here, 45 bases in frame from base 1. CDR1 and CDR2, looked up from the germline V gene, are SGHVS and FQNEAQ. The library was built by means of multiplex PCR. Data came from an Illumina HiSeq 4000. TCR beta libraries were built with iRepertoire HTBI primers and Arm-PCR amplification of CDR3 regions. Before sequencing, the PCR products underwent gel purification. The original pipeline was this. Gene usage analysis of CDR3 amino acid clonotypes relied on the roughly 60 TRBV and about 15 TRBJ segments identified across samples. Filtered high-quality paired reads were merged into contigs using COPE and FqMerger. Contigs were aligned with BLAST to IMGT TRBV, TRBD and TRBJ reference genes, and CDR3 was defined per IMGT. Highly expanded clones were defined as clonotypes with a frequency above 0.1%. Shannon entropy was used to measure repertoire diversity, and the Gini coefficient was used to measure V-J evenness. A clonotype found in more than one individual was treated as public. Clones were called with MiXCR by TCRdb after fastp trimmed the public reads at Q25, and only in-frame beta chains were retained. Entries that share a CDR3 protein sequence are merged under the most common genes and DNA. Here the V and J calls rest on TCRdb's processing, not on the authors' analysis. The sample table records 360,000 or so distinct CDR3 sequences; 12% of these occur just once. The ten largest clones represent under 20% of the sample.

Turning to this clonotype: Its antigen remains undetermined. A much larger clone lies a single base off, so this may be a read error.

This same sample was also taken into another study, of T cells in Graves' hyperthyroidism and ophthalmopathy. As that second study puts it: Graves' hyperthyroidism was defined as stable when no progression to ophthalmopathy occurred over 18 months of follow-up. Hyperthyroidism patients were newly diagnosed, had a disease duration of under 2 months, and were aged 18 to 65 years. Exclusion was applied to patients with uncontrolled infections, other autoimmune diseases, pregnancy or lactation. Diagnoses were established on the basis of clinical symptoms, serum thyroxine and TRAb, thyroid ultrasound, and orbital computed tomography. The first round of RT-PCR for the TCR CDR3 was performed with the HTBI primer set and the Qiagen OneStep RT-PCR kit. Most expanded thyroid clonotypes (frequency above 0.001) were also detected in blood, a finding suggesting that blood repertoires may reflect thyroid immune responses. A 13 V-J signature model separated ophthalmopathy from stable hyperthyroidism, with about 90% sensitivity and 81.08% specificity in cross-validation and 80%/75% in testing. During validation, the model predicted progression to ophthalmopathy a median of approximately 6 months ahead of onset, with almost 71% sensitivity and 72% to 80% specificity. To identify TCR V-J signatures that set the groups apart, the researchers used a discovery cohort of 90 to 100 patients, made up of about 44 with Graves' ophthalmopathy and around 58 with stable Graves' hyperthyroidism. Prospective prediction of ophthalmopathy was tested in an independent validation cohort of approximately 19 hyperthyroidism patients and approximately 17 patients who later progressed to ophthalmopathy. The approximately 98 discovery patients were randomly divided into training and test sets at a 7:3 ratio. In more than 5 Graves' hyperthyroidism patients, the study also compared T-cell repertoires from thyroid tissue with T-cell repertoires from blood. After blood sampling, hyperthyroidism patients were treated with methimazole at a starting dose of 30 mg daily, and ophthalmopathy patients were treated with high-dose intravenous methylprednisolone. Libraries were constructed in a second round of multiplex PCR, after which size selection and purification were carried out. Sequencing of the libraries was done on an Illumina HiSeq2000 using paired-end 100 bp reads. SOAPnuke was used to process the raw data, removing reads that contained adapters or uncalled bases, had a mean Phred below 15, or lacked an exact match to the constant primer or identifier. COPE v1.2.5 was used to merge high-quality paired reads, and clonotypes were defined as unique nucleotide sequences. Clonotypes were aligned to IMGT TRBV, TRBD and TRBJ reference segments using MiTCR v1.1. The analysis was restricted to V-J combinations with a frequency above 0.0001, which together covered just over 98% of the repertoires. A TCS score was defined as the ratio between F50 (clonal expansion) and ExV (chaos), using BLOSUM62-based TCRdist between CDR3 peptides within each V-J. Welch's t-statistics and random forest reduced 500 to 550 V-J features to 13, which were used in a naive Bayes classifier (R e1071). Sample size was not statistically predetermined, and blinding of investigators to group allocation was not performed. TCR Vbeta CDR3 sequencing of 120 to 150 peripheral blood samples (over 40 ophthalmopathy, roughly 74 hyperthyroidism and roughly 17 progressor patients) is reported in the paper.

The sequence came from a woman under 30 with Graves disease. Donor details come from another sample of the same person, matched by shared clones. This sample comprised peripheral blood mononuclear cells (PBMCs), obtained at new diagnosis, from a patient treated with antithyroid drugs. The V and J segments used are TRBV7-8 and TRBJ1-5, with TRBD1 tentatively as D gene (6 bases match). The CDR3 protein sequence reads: CASSYGTRGKQPQQF. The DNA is TGTGCCAGCAGCTACGGGACAAGGGGAAAACAGCCCCAGCAGTTT. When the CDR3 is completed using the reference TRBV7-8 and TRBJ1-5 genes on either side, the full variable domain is GAGVSQSPRYKVAKRGQDVALRCDPISGHVSLFWYQQALGQGPEFLTYFQNEAQLDKSGLPSDRFFAERPEGSVSTLKIQRTQQEDSAVYLCASSYGTRGKQPQQFGDGTRLSIL.